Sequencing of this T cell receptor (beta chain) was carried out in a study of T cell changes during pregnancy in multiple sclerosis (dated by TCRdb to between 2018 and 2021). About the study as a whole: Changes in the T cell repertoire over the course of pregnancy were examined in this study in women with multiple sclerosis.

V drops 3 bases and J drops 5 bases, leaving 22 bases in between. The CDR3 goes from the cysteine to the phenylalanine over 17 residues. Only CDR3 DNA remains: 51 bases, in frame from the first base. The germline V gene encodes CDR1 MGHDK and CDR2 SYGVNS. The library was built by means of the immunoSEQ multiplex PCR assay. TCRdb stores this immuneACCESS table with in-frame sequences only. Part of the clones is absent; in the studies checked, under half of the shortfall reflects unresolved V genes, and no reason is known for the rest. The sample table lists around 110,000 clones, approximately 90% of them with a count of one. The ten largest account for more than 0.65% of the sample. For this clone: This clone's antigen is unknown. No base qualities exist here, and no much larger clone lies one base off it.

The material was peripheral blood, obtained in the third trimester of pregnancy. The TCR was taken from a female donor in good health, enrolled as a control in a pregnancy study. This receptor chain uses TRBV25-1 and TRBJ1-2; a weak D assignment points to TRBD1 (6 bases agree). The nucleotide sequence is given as TGTGCCAGCAGTGATCCCCCCCTTAGGCAGGGACAATATGGCTACACCTTC. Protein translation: CASSDPPLRQGQYGYTF.